The TCR beta chain described here comes from a study of control samples from healthy donors and cancer patients. Per the germline V gene, CDR1 is LNHDA and CDR2 is SQIVND (reference sequence). The CDR3 has 14 amino acids. V gave up 5 bases and J gave up 3 bases; unmatched junction bases: 2. Sequencing used immunoSEQ multiplex PCR; TCRdb keeps in-frame clones, though not all of them. The data hold approximately 150,000 clones, with approximately 94% observed a single time. The sample consisted of blood. The receptor was derived from a man between 18 and 29 years old in good health. The chain employs TRBV19 and TRBJ1-4; 8 positions agree with TRBD1. CDR3 in amino acids: CASSVQGANEKLFF. The CDR3 region has the DNA TGTGCCAGTAGTGTACAGGGGGCTAATGAAAAACTGTTTTTT.